This T cell receptor beta chain was identified during a study of shared clonotypes between healthy human individuals. The repertoire was sequenced with immunoSEQ multiplex PCR; TCRdb's copy has only in-frame clones and lacks some. The data show hundreds of thousands of clones, with 95% to 96% seen just once and about 0.12% held by the top ten. Naive CD8 cells lacked CD45RO and underwent positive selection for CCR7, leaving out terminally differentiated effector memory CD45RA+ cells. The sequence was obtained from a woman aged 25 to 45 in good health. The specimen sequenced was naive CD8+ T cells sorted from blood.

This CDR3 reads CASSSTGANYGYTF. In nucleotides, the CDR3 is TGTGCCAGCAGCTCAACAGGGGCTAACTATGGCTACACCTTC. The chain combines TRBV7-9 with TRBJ1-2, with TRBD1 identical over 7 bases. CDR3 length equals 14 residues. Trimming at V came to 4 bases and at J to 0 bases, leaving 2 bases not matched to a gene. Germline V gene data show CDR1 as SEHNR and CDR2 as FQNEAQ (reference sequence). The full variable domain, in which reference TRBV7-9 and TRBJ1-2 provide the parts outside the CDR3, is DTGVSQNPRHKITKRGQNVTFRCDPISEHNRLYWYRQTLGQGPEFLTYFQNEAQLEKSRLLSDRFSAERPKGSFSTLEIQRTEQGDSAMYLCASSSTGANYGYTFGSGTRLTVV.